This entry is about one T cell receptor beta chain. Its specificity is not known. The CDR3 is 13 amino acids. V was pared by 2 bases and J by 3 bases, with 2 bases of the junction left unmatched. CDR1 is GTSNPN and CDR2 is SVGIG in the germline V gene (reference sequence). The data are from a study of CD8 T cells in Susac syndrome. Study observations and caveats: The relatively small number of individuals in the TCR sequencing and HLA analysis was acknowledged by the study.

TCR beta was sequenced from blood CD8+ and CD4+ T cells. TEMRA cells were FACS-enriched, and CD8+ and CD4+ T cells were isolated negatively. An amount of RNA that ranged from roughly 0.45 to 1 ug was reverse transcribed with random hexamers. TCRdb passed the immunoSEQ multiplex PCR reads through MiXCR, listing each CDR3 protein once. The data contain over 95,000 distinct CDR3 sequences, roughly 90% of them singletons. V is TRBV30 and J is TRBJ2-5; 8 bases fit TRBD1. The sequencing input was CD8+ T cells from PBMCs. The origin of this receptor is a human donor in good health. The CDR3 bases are TGTGCCTGGAGTCGGGGACAGGAAGAGACCCAGTACTTC. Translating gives CAWSRGQEETQYF.